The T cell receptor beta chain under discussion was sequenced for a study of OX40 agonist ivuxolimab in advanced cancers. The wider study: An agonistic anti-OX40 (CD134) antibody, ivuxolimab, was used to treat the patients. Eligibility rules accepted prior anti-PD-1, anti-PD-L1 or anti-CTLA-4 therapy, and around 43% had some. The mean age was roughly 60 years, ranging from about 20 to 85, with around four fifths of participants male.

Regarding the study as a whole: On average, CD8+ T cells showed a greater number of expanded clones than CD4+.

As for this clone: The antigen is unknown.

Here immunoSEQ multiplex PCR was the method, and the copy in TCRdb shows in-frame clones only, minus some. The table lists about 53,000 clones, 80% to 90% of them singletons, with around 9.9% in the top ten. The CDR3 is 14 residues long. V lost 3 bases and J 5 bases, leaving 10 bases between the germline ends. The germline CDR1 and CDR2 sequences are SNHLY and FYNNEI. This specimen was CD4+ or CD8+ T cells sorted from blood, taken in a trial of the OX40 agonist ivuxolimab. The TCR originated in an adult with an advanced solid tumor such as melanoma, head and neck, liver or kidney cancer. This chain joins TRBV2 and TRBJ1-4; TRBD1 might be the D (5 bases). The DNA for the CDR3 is TGTGCCAGCAGTGAGGGAGAGGGGAATGAAAAACTGTTTTTT. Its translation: CASSEGEGNEKLFF.